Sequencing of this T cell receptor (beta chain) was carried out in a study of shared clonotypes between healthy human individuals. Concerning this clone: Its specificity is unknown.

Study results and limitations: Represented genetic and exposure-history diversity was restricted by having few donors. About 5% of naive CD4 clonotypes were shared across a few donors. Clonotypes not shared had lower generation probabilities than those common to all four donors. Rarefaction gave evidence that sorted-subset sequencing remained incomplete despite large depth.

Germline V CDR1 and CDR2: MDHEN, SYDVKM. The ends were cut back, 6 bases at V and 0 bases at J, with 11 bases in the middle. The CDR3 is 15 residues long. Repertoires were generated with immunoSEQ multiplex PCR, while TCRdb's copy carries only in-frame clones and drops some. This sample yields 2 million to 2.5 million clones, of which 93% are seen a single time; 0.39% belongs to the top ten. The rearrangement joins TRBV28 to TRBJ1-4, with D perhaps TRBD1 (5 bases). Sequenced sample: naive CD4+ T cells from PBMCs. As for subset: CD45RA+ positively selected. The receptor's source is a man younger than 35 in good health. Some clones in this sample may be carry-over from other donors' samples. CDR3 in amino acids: CASRGTEATNEKLFF. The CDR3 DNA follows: TGTGCCAGCAGGGGGACGGAGGCAACTAATGAAAAACTGTTTTTT.